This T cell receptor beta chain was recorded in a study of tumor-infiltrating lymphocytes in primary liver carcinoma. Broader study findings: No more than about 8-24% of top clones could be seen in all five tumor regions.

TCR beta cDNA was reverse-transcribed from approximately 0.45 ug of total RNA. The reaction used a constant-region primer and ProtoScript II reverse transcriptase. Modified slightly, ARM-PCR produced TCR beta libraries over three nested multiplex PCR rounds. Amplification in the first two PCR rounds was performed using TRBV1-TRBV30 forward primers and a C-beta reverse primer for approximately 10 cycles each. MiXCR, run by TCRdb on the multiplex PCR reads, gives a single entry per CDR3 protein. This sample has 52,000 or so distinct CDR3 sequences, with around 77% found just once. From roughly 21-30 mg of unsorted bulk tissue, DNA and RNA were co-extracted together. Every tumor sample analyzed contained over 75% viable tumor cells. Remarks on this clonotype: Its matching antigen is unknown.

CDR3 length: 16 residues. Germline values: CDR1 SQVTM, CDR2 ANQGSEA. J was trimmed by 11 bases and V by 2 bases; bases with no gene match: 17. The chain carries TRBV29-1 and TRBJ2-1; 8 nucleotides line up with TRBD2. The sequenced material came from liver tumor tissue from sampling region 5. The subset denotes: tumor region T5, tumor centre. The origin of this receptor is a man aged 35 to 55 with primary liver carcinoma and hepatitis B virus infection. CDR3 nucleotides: TGCAGCGTTGAAACCTTAGCGGGGCCGGCTACGTCTAAGCAGTTCTTC. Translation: CSVETLAGPATSKQFF.